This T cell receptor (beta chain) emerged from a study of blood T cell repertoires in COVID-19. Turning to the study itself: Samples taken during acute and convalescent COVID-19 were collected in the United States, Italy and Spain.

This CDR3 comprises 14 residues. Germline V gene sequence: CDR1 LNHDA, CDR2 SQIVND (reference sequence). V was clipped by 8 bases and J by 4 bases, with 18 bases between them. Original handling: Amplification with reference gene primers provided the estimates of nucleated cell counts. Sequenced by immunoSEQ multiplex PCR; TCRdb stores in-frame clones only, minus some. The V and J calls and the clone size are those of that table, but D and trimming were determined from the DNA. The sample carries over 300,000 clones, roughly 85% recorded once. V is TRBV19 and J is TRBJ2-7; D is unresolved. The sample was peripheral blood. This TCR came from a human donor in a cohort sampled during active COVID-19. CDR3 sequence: CASGPTPTVYEQYF. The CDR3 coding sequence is TGTGCCAGTGGGCCGACACCTACCGTTTACGAGCAGTACTTC.